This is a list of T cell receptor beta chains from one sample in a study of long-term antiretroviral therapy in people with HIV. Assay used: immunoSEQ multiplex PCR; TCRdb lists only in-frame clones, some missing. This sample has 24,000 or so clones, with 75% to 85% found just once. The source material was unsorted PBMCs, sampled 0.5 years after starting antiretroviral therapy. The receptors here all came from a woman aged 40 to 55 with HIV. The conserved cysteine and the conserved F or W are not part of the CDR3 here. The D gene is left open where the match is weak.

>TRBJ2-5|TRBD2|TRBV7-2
ASSLPSGGVETQY
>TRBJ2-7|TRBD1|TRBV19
ASRDPQGASYEQY
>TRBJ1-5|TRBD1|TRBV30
AWSTPRTGLNQPQH
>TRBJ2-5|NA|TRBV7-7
ASSLAIQETQY
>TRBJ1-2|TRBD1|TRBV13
ASSEQSDRAGGYT
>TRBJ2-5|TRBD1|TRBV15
ATSSYRDREETQY
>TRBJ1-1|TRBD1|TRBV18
ASSPTGDAEAF
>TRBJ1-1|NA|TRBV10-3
ATALEGEAF
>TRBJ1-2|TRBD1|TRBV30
AWGTGQGNYGYT
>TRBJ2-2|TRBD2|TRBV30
AWRTGTITGELF
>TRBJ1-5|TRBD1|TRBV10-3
ATTGGSNQPQH
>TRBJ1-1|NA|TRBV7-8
ASSLAKNTEAF
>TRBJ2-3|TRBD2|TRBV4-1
ASSQESGGAGDTQY
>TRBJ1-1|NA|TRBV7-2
ASSLRGDGGTEAF
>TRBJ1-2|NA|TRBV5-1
ASTLGVLNGYT
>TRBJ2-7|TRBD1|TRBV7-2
ASSLQGAIKSEQY
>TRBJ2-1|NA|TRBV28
ASSFLSGRNNEQF
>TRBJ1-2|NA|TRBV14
ASSQNTGSGYT
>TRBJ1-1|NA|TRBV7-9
ASSGGSGTEAF
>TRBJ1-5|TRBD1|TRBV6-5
ASSSARGNQPQH
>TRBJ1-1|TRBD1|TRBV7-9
ASSLTGKLNTEAF
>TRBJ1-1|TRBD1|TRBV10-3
AISVGGQATGNTEAF
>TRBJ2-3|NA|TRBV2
ASTILGGTDTQY
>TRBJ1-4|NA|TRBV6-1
ASSETGSLRKLF
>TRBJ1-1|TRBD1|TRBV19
ASSPSRTGDTEAF
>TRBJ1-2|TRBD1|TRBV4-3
ASSRDRLGDGYT
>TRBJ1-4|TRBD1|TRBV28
ASSLHGTGTGSKKLF
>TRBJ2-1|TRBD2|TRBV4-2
ASSPISGGADEQF
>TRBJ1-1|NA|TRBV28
ASSLVGRTEAF
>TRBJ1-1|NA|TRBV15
ATSRDQGSAEAF
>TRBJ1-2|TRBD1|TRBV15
ATSRDPQGEGYT
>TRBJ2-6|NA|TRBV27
ASSGLAGANVLT
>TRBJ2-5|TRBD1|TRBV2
ASSGQVQETQY
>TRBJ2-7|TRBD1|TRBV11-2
ASSLGQGDYEQY
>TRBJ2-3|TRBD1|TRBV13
ASYLGQGVADTQY
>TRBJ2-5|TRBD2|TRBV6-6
ASRLLAGGRETQY
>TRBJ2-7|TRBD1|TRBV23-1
ASSQSPADRDEQY
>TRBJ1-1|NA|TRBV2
ASSRVMNTEAF
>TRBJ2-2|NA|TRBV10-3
AISHRDVREAGELF
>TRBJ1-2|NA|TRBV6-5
ASSYGPNYGYT
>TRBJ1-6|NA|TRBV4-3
ASSQDEGPGNSPLH
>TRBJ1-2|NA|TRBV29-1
SVEEGGQRFYGYT
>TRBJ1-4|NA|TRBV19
ASSLRDFNEKLF
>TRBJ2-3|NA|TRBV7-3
ASSLGSSLYTDTQY
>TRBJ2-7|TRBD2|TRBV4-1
ASSQGPSGGSFSYEQY
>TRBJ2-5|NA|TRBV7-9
ASSFIDAGRETQY
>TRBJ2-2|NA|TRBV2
ASRGTNTGELF
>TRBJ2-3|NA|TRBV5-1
ASSLGQGGDTQY
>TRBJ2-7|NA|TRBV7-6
ASSLGEDGSYEQY
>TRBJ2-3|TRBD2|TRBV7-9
ASSLRTSGGTDTQY
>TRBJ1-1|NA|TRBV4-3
ASSQSGAEAF
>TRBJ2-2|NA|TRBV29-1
SVEGTLVGTGELF
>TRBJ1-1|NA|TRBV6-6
ASSQENTEAF
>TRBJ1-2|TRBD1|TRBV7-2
ASSASGGLGYT
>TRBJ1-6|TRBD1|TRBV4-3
ASSQMTGDSPLH